This T cell receptor beta chain was identified in a study of blood T cell repertoires in COVID-19. Study summary: Whether acute or convalescent, the COVID-19 samples came from the United States, Italy and Spain. PBMCs, B-cell-depleted T cells, or T cells provided the cDNA or gDNA that made up the material.

CDR3 length: 18 amino acids. The V end was cut by 5 bases, the J end by 4 bases, with 26 bases between. Germline loops: CDR1 SEHNR, CDR2 FQNEAQ (reference sequence). Using immunoSEQ multiplex PCR, the repertoire was profiled, and TCRdb retains in-frame clones only, with some absent. The data hold tens of thousands of clones, with more than 75% observed a single time. The chain carries TRBV7-9 and TRBJ2-5; weak D call: TRBD1 (6 bases). This TCR derives from a man aged 50 to 59 with active or convalescent COVID-19. The sequencing input was peripheral blood. The CDR3 region is CASSPTGRRGEKGETQYF. Here the CDR3 DNA reads TGTGCCAGCAGCCCGACAGGTCGTCGGGGAGAAAAAGGAGAGACCCAGTACTTC.